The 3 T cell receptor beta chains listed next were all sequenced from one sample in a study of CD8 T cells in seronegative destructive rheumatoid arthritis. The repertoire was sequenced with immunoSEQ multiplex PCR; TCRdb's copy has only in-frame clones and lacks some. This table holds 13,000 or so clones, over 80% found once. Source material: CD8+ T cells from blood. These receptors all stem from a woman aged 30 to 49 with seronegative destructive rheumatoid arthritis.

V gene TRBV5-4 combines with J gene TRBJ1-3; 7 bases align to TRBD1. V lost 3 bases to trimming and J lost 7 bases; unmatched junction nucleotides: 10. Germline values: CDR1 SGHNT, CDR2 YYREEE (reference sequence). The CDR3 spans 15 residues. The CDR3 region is CASSYGTVMENTIYF. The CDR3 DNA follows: TGTGCCAGCAGCTACGGGACAGTCATGGAGAACACCATATATTTT.

The CDR3 DNA is TGTGCCAGCAGCCCTTGGGCAGGGAAGTCAGAGACCCAGTACTTC. Translated: CASSPWAGKSETQYF. This sequence joins TRBV2 and TRBJ2-5; perhaps TRBD1 as D (5 bases). Germline V gene data show CDR1 as SNHLY and CDR2 as FYNNEI. This CDR3 comprises 15 residues. The V end lost 6 bases, the J end lost 4 bases, and 18 bases lay between the germline ends. Complete variable domain (other parts from reference TRBV2 and TRBJ2-5): EPEVTQTPSHQVTQMGQEVILRCVPISNHLYFYWYRQILGQKVEFLVSFYNNEISEKSEIFDDQFSVERPDGSNFTLKIRSTKLEDSAMYFCASSPWAGKSETQYFGPGTRLLVL.

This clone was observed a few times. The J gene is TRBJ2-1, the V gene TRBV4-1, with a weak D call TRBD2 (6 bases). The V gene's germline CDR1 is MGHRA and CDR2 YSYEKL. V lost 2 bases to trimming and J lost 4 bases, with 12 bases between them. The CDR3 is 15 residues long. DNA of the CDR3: TGCGCCAGCAGCCAACGGGACTGGGGGTACAATGAGCAGTTCTTC. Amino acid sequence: CASSQRDWGYNEQFF.